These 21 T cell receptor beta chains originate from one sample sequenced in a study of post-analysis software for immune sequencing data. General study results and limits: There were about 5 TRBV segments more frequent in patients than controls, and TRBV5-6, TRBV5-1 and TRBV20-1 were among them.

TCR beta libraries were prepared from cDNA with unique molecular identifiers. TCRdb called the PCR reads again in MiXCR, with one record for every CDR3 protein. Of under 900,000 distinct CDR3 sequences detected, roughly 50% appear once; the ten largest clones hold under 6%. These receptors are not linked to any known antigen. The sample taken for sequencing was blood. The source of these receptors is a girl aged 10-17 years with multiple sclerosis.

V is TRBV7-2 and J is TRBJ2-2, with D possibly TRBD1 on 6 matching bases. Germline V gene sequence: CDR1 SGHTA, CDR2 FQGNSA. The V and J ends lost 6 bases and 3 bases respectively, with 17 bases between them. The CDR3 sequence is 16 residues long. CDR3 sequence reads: CASRSPRQDDTGELFF. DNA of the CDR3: TGTGCCAGCAGATCCCCTCGACAGGATGACACCGGGGAGCTGTTTTTT.

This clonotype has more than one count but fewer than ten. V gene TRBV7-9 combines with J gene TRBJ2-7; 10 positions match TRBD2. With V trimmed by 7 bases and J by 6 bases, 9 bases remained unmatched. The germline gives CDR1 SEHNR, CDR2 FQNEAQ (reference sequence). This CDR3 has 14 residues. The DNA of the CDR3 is TGTGCCAGCACCTCTCCAGCGGGGGGGGGCGAGCAGTACTTC. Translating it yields CASTSPAGGGEQYF. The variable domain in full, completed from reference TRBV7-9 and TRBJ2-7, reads DTGVSQNPRHKITKRGQNVTFRCDPISEHNRLYWYRQTLGQGPEFLTYFQNEAQLEKSRLLSDRFSAERPKGSFSTLEIQRTEQGDSAMYLCASTSPAGGGEQYFGPGTRLTVT.

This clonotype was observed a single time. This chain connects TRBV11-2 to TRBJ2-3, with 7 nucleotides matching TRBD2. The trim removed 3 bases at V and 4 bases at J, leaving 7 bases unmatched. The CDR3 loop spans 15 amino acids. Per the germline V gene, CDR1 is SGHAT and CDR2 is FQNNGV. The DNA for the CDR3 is TGTGCCAGCAGCTTTGCGGGACTAAATCCAGATACGCAGTATTTT. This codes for CASSFAGLNPDTQYF.

The CDR3 DNA reads as TGTGCCACCAGCAGGACTAGCGGAGGGGCCCATGAGCAGTTCTTC. It yields the protein CATSRTSGGAHEQFF. The chain joins TRBV15 to TRBJ2-1; 9 nucleotides match TRBD2. Per the germline V gene, CDR1 is LNHNV and CDR2 is YYDKDF (reference sequence). Trimming removed 3 bases from V and 8 bases from J; junction bases left unmatched: 8. This CDR3 is built from 15 residues. Full variable domain (missing parts from reference TRBV15 and TRBJ2-1): DAMVIQNPRYQVTQFGKPVTLSCSQTLNHNVMYWYQQKSSQAPKLLFHYYDKDFNNEADTPDNFQSRRPNTSFCFLDIRSPGLGDTAMYLCATSRTSGGAHEQFFGPGTRLTVL.

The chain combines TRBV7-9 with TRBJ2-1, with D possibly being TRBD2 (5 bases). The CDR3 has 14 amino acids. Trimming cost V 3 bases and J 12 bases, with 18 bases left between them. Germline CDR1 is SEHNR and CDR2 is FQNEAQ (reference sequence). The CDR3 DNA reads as TGTGCCAGCAGCTTGTTGGCCCGGGGTGGTCGGCAGTTCTTC. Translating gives CASSLLARGGRQFF.

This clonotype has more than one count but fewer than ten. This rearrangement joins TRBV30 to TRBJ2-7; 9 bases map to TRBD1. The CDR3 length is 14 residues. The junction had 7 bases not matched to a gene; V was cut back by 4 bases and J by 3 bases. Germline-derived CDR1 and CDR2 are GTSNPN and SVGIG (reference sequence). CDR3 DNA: TGTGCCTGGACTAGGGGACAGGGTGTCTACGAGCAGTACTTC. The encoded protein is CAWTRGQGVYEQYF. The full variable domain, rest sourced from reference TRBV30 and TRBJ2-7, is SQTIHQWPATLVQPVGSPLSLECTVEGTSNPNLYWYRQAAGRGLQLLFYSVGIGQISSEVPQNLSASRPQDRQFILSSKKLLLSDSGFYLCAWTRGQGVYEQYFGPGTRLTVT.

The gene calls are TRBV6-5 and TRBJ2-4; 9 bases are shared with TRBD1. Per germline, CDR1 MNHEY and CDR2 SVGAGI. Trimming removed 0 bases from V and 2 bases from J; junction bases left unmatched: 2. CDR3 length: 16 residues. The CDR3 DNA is TGTGCCAGCAGTTACTCGGGGACAGGGTCCAAAAACATTCAGTACTTC. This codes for CASSYSGTGSKNIQYF.

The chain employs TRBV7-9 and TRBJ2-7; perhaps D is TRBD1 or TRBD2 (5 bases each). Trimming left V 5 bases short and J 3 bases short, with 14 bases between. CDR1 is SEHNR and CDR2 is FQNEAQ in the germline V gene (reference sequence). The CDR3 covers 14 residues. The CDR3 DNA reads TGTGCCAGCAGCCGCCGGGACGCCCACTACGAGCAGTACTTC. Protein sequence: CASSRRDAHYEQYF.

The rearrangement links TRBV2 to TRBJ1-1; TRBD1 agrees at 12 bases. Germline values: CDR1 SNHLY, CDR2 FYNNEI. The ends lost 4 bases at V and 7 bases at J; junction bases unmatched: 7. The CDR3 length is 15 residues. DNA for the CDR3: TGTGCCAGCAGTGGAGGGGGACAGGGGGCCTTTGAAGCTTTCTTT. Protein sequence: CASSGGGQGAFEAFF.

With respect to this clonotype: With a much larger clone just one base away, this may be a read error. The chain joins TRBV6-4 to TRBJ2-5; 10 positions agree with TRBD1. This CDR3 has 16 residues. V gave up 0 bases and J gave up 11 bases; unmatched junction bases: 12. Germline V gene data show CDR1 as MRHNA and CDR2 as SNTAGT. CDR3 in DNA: TGTGCCAGCAGTGACTCGACTGGGGACAGGGGCAATGAGCAGTACTTC. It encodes CASSDSTGDRGNEQYF.

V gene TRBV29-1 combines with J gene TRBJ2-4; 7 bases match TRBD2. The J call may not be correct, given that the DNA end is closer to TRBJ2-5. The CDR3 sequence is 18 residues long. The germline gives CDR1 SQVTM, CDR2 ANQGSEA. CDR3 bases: TGCAGCGTGATCCGGGACTACCGAAGCGTCCACGAGTCGGAGACCCAGTACTTC. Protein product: CSVIRDYRSVHESETQYF.

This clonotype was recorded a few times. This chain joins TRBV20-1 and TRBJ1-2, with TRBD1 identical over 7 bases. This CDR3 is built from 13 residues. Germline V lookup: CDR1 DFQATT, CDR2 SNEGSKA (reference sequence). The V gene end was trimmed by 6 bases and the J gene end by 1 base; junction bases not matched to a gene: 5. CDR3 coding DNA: TGCAGTGCCACGACAGGGAATAACTATGGCTACACCTTC. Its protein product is CSATTGNNYGYTF.

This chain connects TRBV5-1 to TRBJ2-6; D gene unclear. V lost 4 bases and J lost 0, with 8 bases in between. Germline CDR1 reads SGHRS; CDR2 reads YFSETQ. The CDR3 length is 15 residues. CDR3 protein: CASSAPISGANVLTF. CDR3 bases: TGCGCCAGCAGCGCACCGATCTCTGGGGCCAACGTCCTGACTTTC.

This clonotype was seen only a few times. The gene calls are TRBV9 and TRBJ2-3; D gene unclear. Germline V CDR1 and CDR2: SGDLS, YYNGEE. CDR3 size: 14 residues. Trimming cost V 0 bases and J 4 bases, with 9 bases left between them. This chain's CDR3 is CASSVATVADTQYF. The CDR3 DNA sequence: TGTGCCAGCAGCGTAGCTACCGTCGCAGATACGCAGTATTTT.

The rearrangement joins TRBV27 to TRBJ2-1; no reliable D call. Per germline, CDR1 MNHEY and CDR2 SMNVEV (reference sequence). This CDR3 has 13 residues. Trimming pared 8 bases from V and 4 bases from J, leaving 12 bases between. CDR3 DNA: TGTGCCAGCGGGCGAGGAGATTACAATGAGCAGTTCTTC. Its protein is CASGRGDYNEQFF.

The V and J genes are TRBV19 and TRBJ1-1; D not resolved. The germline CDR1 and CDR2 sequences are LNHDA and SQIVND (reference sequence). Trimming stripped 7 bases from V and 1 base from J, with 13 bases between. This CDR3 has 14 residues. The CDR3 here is CASTPTTQNTEAFF. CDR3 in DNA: TGTGCCAGTACCCCTACTACACAGAACACTGAAGCTTTCTTT. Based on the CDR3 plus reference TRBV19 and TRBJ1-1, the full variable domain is DGGITQSPKYLFRKEGQNVTLSCEQNLNHDAMYWYRQDPGQGLRLIYYSQIVNDFQKGDIAEGYSVSREKKESFPLTVTSAQKNPTAFYLCASTPTTQNTEAFFGQGTRLTVV.

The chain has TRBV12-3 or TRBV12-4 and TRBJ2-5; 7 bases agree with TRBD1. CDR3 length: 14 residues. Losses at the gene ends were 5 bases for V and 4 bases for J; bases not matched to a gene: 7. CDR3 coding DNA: TGTGCCAGCAGTCTCTCGACAGGGCCAGAGACCCAGTACTTC. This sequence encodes CASSLSTGPETQYF.

The CDR3 DNA follows: TGCGCCAGCAGCCCCCTGGACAGATCATCCGAGACCCAGTACTTC. Its translation is CASSPLDRSSETQYF. The rearrangement links TRBV5-1 to TRBJ2-5; the D gene is possibly TRBD1 (6 bases). V was cut by 4 bases and J by 5 bases, with 18 bases left in between. This CDR3 contains 15 residues. Germline CDR1 is SGHRS and CDR2 is YFSETQ. Combining the CDR3 with reference TRBV5-1 and TRBJ2-5 gives the whole variable domain KAGVTQTPRYLIKTRGQQVTLSCSPISGHRSVSWYQQTPGQGLQFLFEYFSETQRNKGNFPGRFSGRQFSNSRSEMNVSTLELGDSALYLCASSPLDRSSETQYFGPGTRLLVL.

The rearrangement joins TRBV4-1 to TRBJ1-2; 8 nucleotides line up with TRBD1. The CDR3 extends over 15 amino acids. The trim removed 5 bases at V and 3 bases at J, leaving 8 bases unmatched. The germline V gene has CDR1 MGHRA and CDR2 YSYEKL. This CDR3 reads CASSDRGRADYGYTF. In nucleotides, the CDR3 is TGCGCCAGCAGCGACAGGGGAAGGGCGGACTATGGCTACACCTTC.

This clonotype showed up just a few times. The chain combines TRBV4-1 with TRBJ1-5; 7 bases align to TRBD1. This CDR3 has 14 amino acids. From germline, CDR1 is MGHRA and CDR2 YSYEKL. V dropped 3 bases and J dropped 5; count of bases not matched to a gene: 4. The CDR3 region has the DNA TGCGCCAGCAGCCACCGGGACAGTGATCAGCCCCAGCATTTT. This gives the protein CASSHRDSDQPQHF.

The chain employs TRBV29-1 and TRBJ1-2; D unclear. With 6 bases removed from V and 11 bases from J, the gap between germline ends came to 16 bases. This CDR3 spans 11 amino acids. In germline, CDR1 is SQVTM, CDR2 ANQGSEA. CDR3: CSVLPGNVYTF. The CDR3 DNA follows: TGCAGCGTCCTTCCGGGGAATGTGTACACCTTC. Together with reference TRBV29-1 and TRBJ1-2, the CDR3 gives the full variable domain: SAVISQKPSRDICQRGTSLTIQCQVDSQVTMMFWYRQQPGQSLTLIATANQGSEATYESGFVIDKFPISRPNLTFSTLTVSNMSPEDSSIYLCSVLPGNVYTFGSGTRLTVV.